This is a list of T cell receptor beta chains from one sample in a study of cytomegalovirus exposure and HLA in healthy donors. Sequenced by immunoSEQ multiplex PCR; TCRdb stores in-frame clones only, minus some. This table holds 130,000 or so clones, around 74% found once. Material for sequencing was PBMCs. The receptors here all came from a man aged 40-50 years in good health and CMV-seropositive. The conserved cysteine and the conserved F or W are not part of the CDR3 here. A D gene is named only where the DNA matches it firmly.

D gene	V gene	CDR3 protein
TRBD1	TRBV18	ASSPTWQGVTDTQY
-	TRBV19	ASSNGGRYTEAF
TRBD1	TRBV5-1	ASSLATGANTGELF
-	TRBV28	ASSLPPYEQY
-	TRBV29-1	SVSQGVAEAF
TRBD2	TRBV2	ASSDWSGGRNEQF
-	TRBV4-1	ASSHNQGTDYGYT
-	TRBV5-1	ASSPGHSAGLFYGYT
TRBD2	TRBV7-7	ASSLASGREYEQY
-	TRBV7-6	ASSLDAGDTEAF
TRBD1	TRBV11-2	ASSPRTGTTYEQY
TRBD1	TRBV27	AVQGIGANVLT
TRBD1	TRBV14	ASSLPRQGIEETQY
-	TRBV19	ASSSSRGPYNEQF
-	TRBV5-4	ASSLLQTGTDTQY
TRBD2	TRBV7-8	ASSLVRGGSYNEQF
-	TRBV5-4	ASNFVGAGANVLT
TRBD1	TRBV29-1	SAYGTASWTEAF
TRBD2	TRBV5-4	ASSLRGGTDTQY
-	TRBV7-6	ASSLIGGETQY
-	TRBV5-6	ASSLVGSPNTEAF
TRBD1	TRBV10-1	ASSGGTGAPQH
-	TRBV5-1	ASSFGQGIDYT
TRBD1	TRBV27	ASSLDRGIAEAF
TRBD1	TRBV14	ASGSGQGYQETQY
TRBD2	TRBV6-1	ASSRGTSGMYEQY
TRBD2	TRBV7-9	ASSPDIAGSYEQY
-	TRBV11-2	ASSLGGGGYT